The clone carrying this T cell receptor (beta chain) is a singleton in its sample. The antigen remains unidentified. This record comes from a study of beta chain features in type 1 diabetes. The CDR3 consists of 13 residues. The germline V and J ends were trimmed by 6 bases and 3 bases, with 9 bases remaining between them. Germline V CDR1 and CDR2: SNHLY, FYNNEI. cDNA synthesis used the whole RNA isolate, giving expressed TCRB sequences. Using immunoSEQ multiplex PCR, the repertoire was profiled, and TCRdb retains in-frame clones only, with some absent. The table has a few hundred thousand clones, more than 13% seen once. Sort purity for all populations was recorded as exceeding 98%. Overall study findings and caveats: Cells with high TCR expression could be over-represented when cDNA is sequenced. HLA effects on TCRB rearrangement stayed unresolved here. VDJ junctions from patients with type 1 diabetes contained fewer insertions and more deletions.

This chain links TRBV2 with TRBJ1-5; D is uncertain. The receptor comes from a woman between 18 and 29 years old in good health. The sequenced sample was naive CD4+ T cells from blood. The CDR3 spells CASRADFNQPQHF. The CDR3 DNA sequence: TGTGCCAGCAGAGCGGACTTCAATCAGCCCCAGCATTTT.